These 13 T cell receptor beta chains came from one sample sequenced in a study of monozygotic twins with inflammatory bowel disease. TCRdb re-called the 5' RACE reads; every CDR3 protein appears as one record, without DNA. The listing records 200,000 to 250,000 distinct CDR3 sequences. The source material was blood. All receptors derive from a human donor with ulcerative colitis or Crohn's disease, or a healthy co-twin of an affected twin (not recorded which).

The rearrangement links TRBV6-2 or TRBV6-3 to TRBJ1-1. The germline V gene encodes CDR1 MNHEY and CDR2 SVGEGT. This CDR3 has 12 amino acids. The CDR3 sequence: CASSYEGTEAFF.

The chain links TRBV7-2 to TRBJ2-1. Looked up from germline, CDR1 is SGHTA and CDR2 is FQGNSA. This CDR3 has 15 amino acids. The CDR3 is CASSLGRESYNEQFF.

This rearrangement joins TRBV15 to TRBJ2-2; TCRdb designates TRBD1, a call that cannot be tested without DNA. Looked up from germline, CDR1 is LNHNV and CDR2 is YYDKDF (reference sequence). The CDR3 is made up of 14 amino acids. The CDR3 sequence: CATSPRSITGELFF.

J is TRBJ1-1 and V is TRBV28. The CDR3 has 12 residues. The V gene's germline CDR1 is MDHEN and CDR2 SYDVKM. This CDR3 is CASTTHKGEAFF.

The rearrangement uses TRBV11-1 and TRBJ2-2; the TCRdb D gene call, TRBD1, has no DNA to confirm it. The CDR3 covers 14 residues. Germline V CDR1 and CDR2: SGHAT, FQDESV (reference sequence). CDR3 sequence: CASRQGGNTGELFF.

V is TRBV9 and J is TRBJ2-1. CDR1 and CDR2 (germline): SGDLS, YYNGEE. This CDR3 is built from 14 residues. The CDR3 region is CASSVRQSTDEQFF.

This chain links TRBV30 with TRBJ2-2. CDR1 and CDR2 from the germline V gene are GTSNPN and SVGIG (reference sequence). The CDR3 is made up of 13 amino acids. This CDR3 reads CAGNSFATGELFF.

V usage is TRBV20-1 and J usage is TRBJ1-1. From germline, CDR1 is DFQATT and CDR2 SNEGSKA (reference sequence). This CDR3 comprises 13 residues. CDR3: CSAVGPLNTEAFF.

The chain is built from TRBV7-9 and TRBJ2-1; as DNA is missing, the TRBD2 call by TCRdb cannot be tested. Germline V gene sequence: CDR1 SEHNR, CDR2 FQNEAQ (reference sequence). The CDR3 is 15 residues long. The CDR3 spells CASSRGLAGVNEQFF.

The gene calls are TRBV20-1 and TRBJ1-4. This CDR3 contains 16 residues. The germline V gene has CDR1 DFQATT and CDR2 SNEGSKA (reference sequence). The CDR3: CSARDSYRQRAEKLFF.

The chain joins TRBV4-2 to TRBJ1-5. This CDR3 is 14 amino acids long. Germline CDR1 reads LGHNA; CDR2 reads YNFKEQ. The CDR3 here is CASSLRGLDQPQHF.

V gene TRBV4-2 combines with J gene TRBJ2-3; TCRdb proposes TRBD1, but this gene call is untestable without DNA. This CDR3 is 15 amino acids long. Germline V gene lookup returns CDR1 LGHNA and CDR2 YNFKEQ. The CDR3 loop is CASSQDRTTTDTQYF.

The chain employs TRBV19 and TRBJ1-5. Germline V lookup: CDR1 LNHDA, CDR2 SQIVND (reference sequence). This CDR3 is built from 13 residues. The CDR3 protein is CASSEWGNQPQHF.